Presented here are 13 T cell receptor beta chains from one specimen sequenced in a study of blood T cells in healthy people across ages. It was with a sample-barcoded 5' primer and a J-beta primer mix that a second PCR of roughly 6 to 12 cycles was run. MiXCR, run by TCRdb on the 5' RACE reads, gives a single entry per CDR3 protein. The sample shows over 600,000 distinct CDR3 sequences, 56% of them seen only once. Input material: blood. These receptors were taken from a man aged 40-50 years in good health.

The chain uses TRBV12-3 or TRBV12-4 and TRBJ2-7; TRBD2 aligns across 11 bases. With 6 bases clipped from V and 2 bases from J, the junction kept 6 bases outside the gene matches. The CDR3 spans 15 residues. This CDR3 is CASRAGLAATYEQYF. The CDR3, as DNA: TGTGCCAGCAGAGCGGGACTAGCGGCCACCTACGAGCAGTACTTC.

There are a few counts of this clonotype. The chain joins TRBV21-1 to TRBJ2-5; the tabulated D call, TRBD1, remains unverified against the DNA. TRBV21-1 is a known pseudogene. This CDR3 spans 14 amino acids. CDR3 protein: CASSKPGQQETQYF. Here the CDR3 DNA reads TGTGCCAGCAGCAAACCCGGACAGCAAGAGACCCAGTACTTC.

This chain joins TRBV28 and TRBJ1-1; D is uncertain. The CDR3 is 15 amino acids. V dropped 4 bases and J dropped 1 base, with 13 bases sitting between them. Germline-derived CDR1 and CDR2 are MDHEN and SYDVKM. CDR3 loop: CASSSLHEANTEAFF. The DNA for the CDR3 is TGTGCCAGCAGTTCATTGCATGAAGCGAACACTGAAGCTTTCTTT.

V usage is TRBV28 and J usage is TRBJ1-2, with a tentative D call TRBD1 (5 bases). The germline CDR1 and CDR2 sequences are MDHEN and SYDVKM. V was shortened by 6 bases and J by 3 bases, with 17 bases between the two germline ends. The CDR3 has 15 residues. CDR3 nucleotide sequence: TGTGCCAGCAGCCCCCAGCTACAGGCCCACTATGGCTACACCTTC. It codes for CASSPQLQAHYGYTF.

The rearrangement joins TRBV6-2 or TRBV6-3 to TRBJ2-5, with D possibly matching TRBD1 (6 bases). Germline values: CDR1 MNHEY, CDR2 SVGEGT. This CDR3 is built from 15 residues. V shed 4 bases and J shed 2 bases, with 14 bases lying between them. The DNA for the CDR3 is TGTGCCAGCAGTTCCGTCGGGACAACTCAAGAGACCCAGTACTTC. It encodes CASSSVGTTQETQYF.

The chain carries TRBV20-1 and TRBJ2-2; 11 bases match TRBD1. Germline trimming cut 4 bases from V and 3 bases from J; bases unmatched to any gene: 7. Germline loops: CDR1 DFQATT, CDR2 SNEGSKA (reference sequence). CDR3 size: 16 residues. The CDR3 nucleotides read TGCAGTGCTAAGCTTGGGGGACAGGGGGACACCGGGGAGCTGTTTTTT. It encodes CSAKLGGQGDTGELFF.

This chain connects TRBV29-1 to TRBJ1-5; 11 nucleotides line up with TRBD1. The J segment lost 5 bases and the V segment lost 6 bases, leaving 3 bases of the junction unmatched. CDR1 and CDR2 from the germline V gene are SQVTM and ANQGSEA. There are 13 residues in the CDR3. CDR3 residues: CSVKGQGDQPQHF. CDR3 DNA: TGCAGCGTCAAGGGACAGGGGGATCAGCCCCAGCATTTT.

The CDR3 DNA sequence: TGCAGTGCTCGCCTCCCAGGGACAGCCCTAGGGCCCCAGCATTTT. Amino acids: CSARLPGTALGPQHF. The chain links TRBV20-1 to TRBJ1-5; 7 positions agree with TRBD1. The CDR3 totals 15 residues. CDR1 is DFQATT and CDR2 is SNEGSKA in the germline V gene (reference sequence). Unmatched junction bases numbered 16, after V lost 5 bases and J lost 9 bases.

J is TRBJ2-2 and V is TRBV7-8; D gene ambiguous. V was pared by 0 bases and J by 6 bases, with 20 bases between. CDR3 length equals 18 residues. Germline CDR1 SGHVS, CDR2 FQNEAQ. For the CDR3, the DNA is TGTGCCAGCAGCTTAGCGCCGGCGGCTAGGGTTATCTCCGGGGAGCTGTTTTTT. The encoded protein is CASSLAPAARVISGELFF.

The rearrangement joins TRBV7-2 to TRBJ2-1; 12 bases agree with TRBD2. The DNA end is a closer match to TRBJ2-7, so the J assignment may be wrong. Germline loops: CDR1 SGHTA, CDR2 FQGNSA. The CDR3 is made up of 18 amino acids. CDR3 sequence reads: CASSSLLAGGSSYNEQYF. The CDR3 nucleotides are TGTGCCAGCAGCTCACTTCTAGCGGGAGGGAGCTCCTACAATGAGCAGTACTTC.

Note on this clonotype: One junction end disagrees with the germline gene, perhaps due to a read error. DNA for the CDR3: TGTACCAGCAGTGAGGAAAGGCCAGGAAACACCATATATTTT. It codes for CTSSEERPGNTIYF. This sequence joins TRBV25-1 and TRBJ1-3; D ambiguous. Germline V CDR1 and CDR2: MGHDK, SYGVNS. This CDR3 is built from 14 residues. The variable domain in full, completed from reference TRBV25-1 and TRBJ1-3, reads EADIYQTPRYLVIGTGKKITLECSQTMGHDKMYWYQQDPGMELHLIHYSYGVNSTEKGDLSSESTVSRIRTEHFPLTLESARPSHTSQYLCTSSEERPGNTIYFGEGSWLTVV.

The CDR3 DNA reads TGTGCCAGCAGCGTATTTGCTAGCGGGAGTAGAGATACGCAGTATTTT. It encodes CASSVFASGSRDTQYF. This chain connects TRBV9 to TRBJ2-3; 10 bases align to TRBD2. This CDR3 contains 16 residues. The junction had 7 bases not matched to a gene; V was cut back by 1 base and J by 5 bases. The germline CDR1 and CDR2 sequences are SGDLS and YYNGEE.

In its sample, this clonotype was seen a few times. The chain is built from TRBV12-3 or TRBV12-4 and TRBJ2-7; D unclear. V was clipped by 1 base and J by 3 bases, with 10 bases between them. The CDR3 covers 14 residues. CDR3 bases: TGTGCCAGCAGTTTAGATGGCTTGGTCTACGAGCAGTACTTC. Translating gives CASSLDGLVYEQYF.